What follows is one T cell receptor beta chain and its context. These data belong to a study of T cells in women clearing cervical HPV infection. Sequencing was performed with immunoSEQ multiplex PCR; in TCRdb, only in-frame clones are kept and a portion is missing. The repertoire table contains roughly 35,000 clones. All donors had a single incident cervical HPV16 infection, not prevalent. Dot-blot hybridization genotyped cervical HPV amplified with MY09/MY11 PCR. Sequencing was performed on blood buffy coat. The clonotype was recovered from a woman aged 18 to 75 with a cervical HPV16 infection that either progressed to CIN3+ or cleared (not recorded which).

CDR3 sequence: CSASGTDGYTF. CDR3 DNA, as far as it was read: TGCAGTGCTAGTGGGACAGATGGC. This rearrangement joins TRBV20-1 to TRBJ1-2, with 7 bases matching TRBD1. With the read ending 3 residues before the CDR3 end, the germline J gene is used to fill in that end. The J segment lost 6 bases and the V segment lost 3 bases, leaving 1 base of the junction unmatched. CDR1 DFQATT and CDR2 SNEGSKA come from the germline V gene (reference sequence). This CDR3 region has 11 residues.